The next 26 T cell receptor beta chains were all read from a single sample in a study of T-cell reconstitution after alpha-beta-depleted transplantation in children. Construction of the TCRbeta library involved unique molecular identifiers. TCRdb re-called the PCR reads through MiXCR, storing one row per CDR3 protein. The table records over 120,000 distinct CDR3 sequences, about 9% of them present only once. This material consisted of PBMCs, mostly from graft donor cells, taken 180 days after TCRalphabeta/CD19-depleted stem cell transplant. Every receptor here comes from a female patient aged 2-9 years who had a stem cell transplant for congenital amegakaryocytic thrombocytopenia, so the T cells may come from the graft donor.

This clonotype was picked up a small number of times. This chain connects TRBV6-1 to TRBJ1-1, with D possibly matching TRBD1 (6 bases). The V gene lost 6 bases and the J gene lost 3 bases, with 11 bases spanning the gap. Germline-derived CDR1 and CDR2 are MNHNS and SASEGT. The CDR3 consists of 13 residues. The CDR3 DNA is TGTGCCAGCAGACATCGGACAGACACTGAAGCTTTCTTT. It translates to CASRHRTDTEAFF.

This clonotype was recorded at least ten times. This chain links TRBV5-5 with TRBJ2-5, with a possible D match to TRBD2 (6 bases). This CDR3 comprises 16 residues. V dropped 2 bases and J dropped 2 bases, with 16 bases sitting between them. Germline CDR1 is SGHKS and CDR2 is YYEKEE (reference sequence). This chain's CDR3 is CASSFVPGAWQETQYF. The CDR3 nucleotides read TGTGCCAGCAGCTTCGTTCCGGGAGCATGGCAAGAGACCCAGTACTTC.

This clonotype was observed a few times. The chain combines TRBV28 with TRBJ2-2; tentatively, D is TRBD1 or TRBD2 (5 bases each). The CDR3 contains 16 residues. V was shortened by 3 bases and J by 0 bases, with 11 bases between the two germline ends. The germline V gene has CDR1 MDHEN and CDR2 SYDVKM. CDR3 DNA sequence: TGTGCCAGCAGTTTTCGGGGACCTTCGAACACCGGGGAGCTGTTTTTT. This sequence encodes CASSFRGPSNTGELFF.

The chain links TRBV7-2 to TRBJ2-6; TRBD2 might be the D (6 bases). Trimming left V 2 bases short and J 2 bases short, with 13 bases between. Germline CDR1 SGHTA, CDR2 FQGNSA. This CDR3 region has 17 residues. The CDR3 loop is CASSLFAGTPGANVLTF. CDR3 coding DNA: TGTGCCAGCAGCTTATTCGCGGGGACCCCTGGGGCCAACGTCCTGACTTTC. Filled out from reference TRBV7-2 and TRBJ2-6, the complete variable domain reads GAGVSQSPSNKVTEKGKDVELRCDPISGHTALYWYRQSLGQGLEFLIYFQGNSAPDKSGLPSDRFSAERTGGSVSTLTIQRTQQEDSAVYLCASSLFAGTPGANVLTFGAGSRLTVL.

This clonotype was counted many times. J is TRBJ2-1 and V is TRBV11-1; TRBD2 agrees at 7 bases. J gave up 0 bases and V 3 bases, and 5 bases lay outside the gene matches. CDR1 SGHAT and CDR2 FQDESV come from the germline V gene (reference sequence). CDR3 size: 16 residues. DNA of the CDR3: TGTGCCAGCAGCTTCCTTAGCGGGCGCTCCTACAATGAGCAGTTCTTC. This translates into CASSFLSGRSYNEQFF.

The table lists this clonotype with many counts. J is TRBJ2-1 and V is TRBV5-1; 8 nucleotides agree with TRBD2. Trimming at V came to 2 bases and at J to 5 bases, leaving 9 bases not matched to a gene. Germline V CDR1 and CDR2: SGHRS, YFSETQ. The CDR3 is 16 amino acids. The CDR3 region has the DNA TGCGCCAGCAGCTTATCGGTTCTAGCGGGTGACAATGAGCAGTTCTTC. It encodes CASSLSVLAGDNEQFF. Combining the CDR3 with reference TRBV5-1 and TRBJ2-1 gives the whole variable domain KAGVTQTPRYLIKTRGQQVTLSCSPISGHRSVSWYQQTPGQGLQFLFEYFSETQRNKGNFPGRFSGRQFSNSRSEMNVSTLELGDSALYLCASSLSVLAGDNEQFFGPGTRLTVL.

The table lists this clonotype with many counts. This sequence joins TRBV12-3 or TRBV12-4 and TRBJ1-2; the D gene is possibly TRBD1 (6 bases). Trimming cost V 5 bases and J 5 bases, with 15 bases left between them. The CDR3 is 14 amino acids. CDR3 amino acids: CASSTLTGLYGYTF. The DNA for the CDR3 is TGTGCCAGCAGTACCCTGACAGGCCTATATGGCTACACCTTC.

The rearrangement links TRBV6-6 to TRBJ2-3, with a tentative D call TRBD2 (6 bases). In germline, CDR1 is MNHNY, CDR2 SVGAGI (reference sequence). The CDR3 totals 12 residues. CDR3 bases: TGTGCAGTTAGCGGTGCGGGTGGGACGCAGTATTTT. This codes for CAVSGAGGTQYF.

This clonotype came up many times. J is TRBJ2-1 and V is TRBV5-1; the match to TRBD2 covers 8 bases. V was pared by 2 bases and J by 7 bases, with 11 bases of the junction left unmatched. The CDR3 extends over 16 amino acids. Germline V CDR1 and CDR2: SGHRS, YFSETQ. The CDR3 is CASSFKAGAAGNEQFF. The CDR3, as DNA: TGCGCCAGCAGCTTCAAAGCGGGAGCTGCCGGGAATGAGCAGTTCTTC.

This clonotype was counted between two and nine times. This rearrangement joins TRBV20-1 to TRBJ1-2; D remains ambiguous. V was clipped by 5 bases and J by 13 bases, with 20 bases between them. The CDR3 covers 12 residues. CDR1 and CDR2 from the germline V gene are DFQATT and SNEGSKA (reference sequence). The CDR3 reads CSAQEEPSGVTF. The CDR3 nucleotides read TGCAGTGCTCAAGAGGAGCCGTCTGGGGTCACCTTC.

The sample holds many counts of this clonotype. This chain joins TRBV28 and TRBJ2-6, with D possibly TRBD2 on 5 matching bases. V was cut by 7 bases and J by 17 bases, with 21 bases left in between. There are 13 residues in the CDR3. The germline V gene has CDR1 MDHEN and CDR2 SYDVKM. CDR3 nucleotide sequence: TGTGCCAGCAAATCAGGAGGAATAAACCCCGTGACTTTC. This codes for CASKSGGINPVTF.

This clonotype has more than one count but fewer than ten. The chain employs TRBV27 and TRBJ2-1, with 10 nucleotides matching TRBD2. The CDR3 loop spans 17 amino acids. Trimming took 5 bases from V and 4 from J; bases not matched to a gene: 11. Germline CDR1 is MNHEY and CDR2 is SMNVEV (reference sequence). The chain's CDR3 is CASSTASKLAGYNEQFF. The CDR3 nucleotides are TGTGCCAGCAGTACCGCGTCCAAACTAGCGGGGTACAATGAGCAGTTCTTC.

This clonotype showed up many times. The rearrangement joins TRBV3-1 to TRBJ2-7; no definite D call. The V and J ends lost 1 base and 2 bases respectively, with 9 bases between them. The germline CDR1 and CDR2 sequences are LGHDT and YNNKEL (reference sequence). The CDR3 is made up of 14 amino acids. CDR3 residues: CASSQANPAYEQYF. The CDR3 coding sequence is TGTGCCAGCAGCCAAGCGAATCCCGCCTACGAGCAGTACTTC.

V and J are TRBV11-2 and TRBJ2-7, with D perhaps matching TRBD2 (6 bases). The CDR3 runs 16 residues. The germline gives CDR1 SGHAT, CDR2 FQNNGV. With 6 bases removed from V and 5 bases from J, the gap between germline ends came to 23 bases. For the CDR3, the DNA is TGTGCCAGCAGGCCCTTAGACGGGAGCGCCTTCGACGAGCAGTACTTC. It specifies CASRPLDGSAFDEQYF.

In its sample, this clonotype was seen many times. This chain connects TRBV20-1 to TRBJ1-2; D uncertain. Trimming stripped 3 bases from V and 5 bases from J, with 10 bases between. The CDR3 extends over 12 amino acids. Germline values: CDR1 DFQATT, CDR2 SNEGSKA (reference sequence). CDR3 DNA sequence: TGCAGTGCTAGTGAGGCAGGATATGGCTACACCTTC. Protein sequence: CSASEAGYGYTF.

This clonotype was observed many times. The rearrangement uses TRBV12-3 or TRBV12-4 and TRBJ1-4; 8 bases are shared with TRBD1. The J segment lost 7 bases and the V segment lost 6 bases, leaving 10 bases of the junction unmatched. The CDR3 sequence is 15 residues long. In nucleotides, the CDR3 is TGTGCCAGCAGACCGACAGGGGTAGGAATTGAAAAACTGTTTTTT. It encodes CASRPTGVGIEKLFF.

The J gene is TRBJ2-3, the V gene TRBV7-9; perhaps TRBD2 as D (7 bases). The germline gives CDR1 SEHNR, CDR2 FQNEAQ (reference sequence). Trimming took 5 bases from V and 2 from J, leaving 11 bases between them. The length of the CDR3 is 14 residues. The CDR3 protein is CASSLGGPTDTQYF. In DNA form, the CDR3 reads TGTGCCAGCAGCCTGGGGGGGCCCACAGATACGCAGTATTTT.

This clonotype was observed many times. The rearrangement joins TRBV7-3 to TRBJ2-3, with TRBD2 as a possible D gene (6 bases). The V end was cut by 5 bases, the J end by 4 bases, with 16 bases between. Germline loops: CDR1 SGHTA, CDR2 FQGTGA. The length of the CDR3 is 15 residues. For the CDR3, the DNA is TGTGCCAGCAGCCGGGGACTCGGTAGGTCAGATACGCAGTATTTT. As protein: CASSRGLGRSDTQYF.

This clonotype was seen ten or more times. This chain joins TRBV20-1 and TRBJ2-3, with no clear D. V lost 5 bases to trimming and J lost 3 bases, with 9 bases between them. This CDR3 is built from 12 residues. Germline V gene lookup returns CDR1 DFQATT and CDR2 SNEGSKA (reference sequence). CDR3 coding DNA: TGCAGTGCTCCGTTAGAGACAGATACGCAGTATTTT. Translated: CSAPLETDTQYF.

This clonotype was observed many times. CDR3 DNA: TGCGCCAGCAGCTTGGTTCAGAGCTCCTATAATTCACCCCTCCACTTT. As protein: CASSLVQSSYNSPLHF. The chain joins TRBV5-1 to TRBJ1-6; no definite D call. Between the trimmed V and J ends, which lost 0 bases and 0 bases, there was a span of 7 bases. Germline V gene lookup returns CDR1 SGHRS and CDR2 YFSETQ. The CDR3 length is 16 residues.

This clonotype was seen ten or more times. The chain uses TRBV5-1 and TRBJ1-1, with unresolved D. The CDR3 is made up of 14 amino acids. The germline V gene has CDR1 SGHRS and CDR2 YFSETQ. Deletions cut 2 bases from V and 0 bases from J, with 8 bases between. CDR3 protein: CASSFGRMNTEAFF. In DNA form, the CDR3 reads TGCGCCAGCAGCTTCGGACGGATGAACACTGAAGCTTTCTTT.

This clonotype has at least ten counts. The chain employs TRBV5-1 and TRBJ2-1; a possible D gene is TRBD2 (6 bases). The ends were cut back, 0 bases at V and 9 bases at J, with 13 bases in the middle. CDR3 size: 14 residues. CDR1 is SGHRS, CDR2 YFSETQ, per germline. The CDR3: CASSLDGGQAEQFF. The DNA of the CDR3 is TGCGCCAGCAGCTTGGACGGGGGTCAGGCTGAGCAGTTCTTC.

The table lists this clonotype with many counts. V usage is TRBV11-2 and J usage is TRBJ2-3; no reliable D call. Germline V gene data show CDR1 as SGHAT and CDR2 as FQNNGV. The CDR3 extends over 13 amino acids. Trimming took off 2 bases at V and 5 bases at J, with 8 bases between the two ends. CDR3 coding DNA: TGTGCCAGCAGCTTATCCCCCAGAGATACGCAGTATTTT. Translating gives CASSLSPRDTQYF.

The CDR3 loop is CAWSVLAYEQYF. The DNA for the CDR3 is TGTGCCTGGAGTGTACTCGCCTACGAGCAGTACTTC. The gene calls are TRBV30 and TRBJ2-7; D gene ambiguous. Deletions cut 0 bases from V and 2 bases from J, with 5 bases between. Germline values: CDR1 GTSNPN, CDR2 SVGIG (reference sequence). This CDR3 contains 12 residues.

This chain connects TRBV4-2 to TRBJ1-1; D remains unclear. CDR3 length equals 15 residues. Germline values: CDR1 LGHNA, CDR2 YNFKEQ. Trimming took 4 bases from V and 0 from J, leaving 12 bases between them. The CDR3 DNA follows: TGTGCCAGCAGCCCCGGGCTCCTAATGAACACTGAAGCTTTCTTT. Protein: CASSPGLLMNTEAFF.

This clonotype occurred many times. The V gene is TRBV20-1, the J gene TRBJ2-3, with TRBD2 matching over 8 bases. V was pared by 4 bases and J by 4 bases, with 7 bases of the junction left unmatched. There are 14 residues in the CDR3. The germline CDR1 and CDR2 sequences are DFQATT and SNEGSKA (reference sequence). CDR3 residues: CSATRGGRPDTQYF. In DNA, the CDR3 is TGCAGTGCTACGCGGGGCGGGAGGCCAGATACGCAGTATTTT.